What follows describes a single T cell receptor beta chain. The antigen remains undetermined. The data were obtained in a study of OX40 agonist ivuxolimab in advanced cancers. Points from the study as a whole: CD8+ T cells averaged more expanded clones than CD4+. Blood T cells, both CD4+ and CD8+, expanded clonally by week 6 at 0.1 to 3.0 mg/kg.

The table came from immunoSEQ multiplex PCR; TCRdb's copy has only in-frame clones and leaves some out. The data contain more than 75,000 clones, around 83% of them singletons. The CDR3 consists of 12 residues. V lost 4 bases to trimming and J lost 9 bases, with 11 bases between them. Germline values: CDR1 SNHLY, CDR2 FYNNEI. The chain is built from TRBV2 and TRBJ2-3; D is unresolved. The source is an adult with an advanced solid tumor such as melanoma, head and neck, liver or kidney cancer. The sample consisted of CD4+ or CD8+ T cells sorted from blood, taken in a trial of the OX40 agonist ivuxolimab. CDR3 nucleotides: TGTGCCAGCAGTGCCGGACCCGGGACGCAGTATTTT. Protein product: CASSAGPGTQYF.